This T cell receptor (beta chain) was sequenced during a study of blood T cell repertoires in COVID-19. The wider study: The samples span acute and convalescent COVID-19 from the United States, Italy and Spain.

Data came from immunoSEQ multiplex PCR; TCRdb stores just in-frame clones and leaves some out. This sample yields about 98,000 clones, of which roughly nine tenths are seen a single time; 2% to 2.5% belongs to the top ten. This CDR3 has 12 residues. J gave up 6 bases and V 3 bases, and 1 base lay outside the gene matches. Germline CDR1 reads PRHDT; CDR2 reads FYEKMQ (reference sequence). This clone turned up a few times. The TCR originated in a man aged 50-60 years with active COVID-19. The chain links TRBV13 to TRBJ2-7, with 8 bases lining up with TRBD1. The sequencing input was peripheral blood. The chain's CDR3 is CASSFDRGEQYF. The CDR3, as DNA: TGTGCCAGCAGCTTCGACAGGGGCGAGCAGTACTTC.